The rows below give T cell receptor beta chains drawn from one sample of a study of radiotherapy plus CTLA-4 blockade in lung cancer. Assay: immunoSEQ multiplex PCR; the TCRdb copy retains only in-frame clones and omits some. Here the sample spans about 85,000 clones, roughly 86% being singletons. Sequencing used peripheral blood, obtained from a patient treated with radiotherapy plus ipilimumab. The source is a human donor with non-small cell lung cancer who had a partial response to radiotherapy plus ipilimumab. Both conserved end residues are part of each CDR3. D genes are given only for firm matches. A clone size is listed for some rows: how often the clone was seen (once, few, many), or a class if it is expanded.

j_call	v_call	clone_size	d_call	cdr3_nt	cdr3_aa
TRBJ2-7	TRBV11-3	NA	TRBD2	TGTGCCAGCAGTCCGACTAGCGGGAGCCACGAGCAGTACTTC	CASSPTSGSHEQYF
TRBJ1-2	TRBV5-4	NA	NA	TGTGCCAGCAGCTTGGGGCAGGCGAGCTACACCTTC	CASSLGQASYTF
TRBJ2-3	TRBV15	NA	NA	TGTGCCACCAGCAGAAACTACATAGCGGTGATCACAGATACGCAGTATTTT	CATSRNYIAVITDTQYF
TRBJ2-2	TRBV15	once	TRBD2	TGTGCCACCAGCCCCATTTTAATGCGGGAGGGTACCGGGGAGCTGTTTTTT	CATSPILMREGTGELFF
TRBJ2-2	TRBV9	NA	TRBD2	TGTGCCAGCAGCCCCCGGGATAGCGGGAGTTCTGGGGAGCTGTTTTTT	CASSPRDSGSSGELFF
TRBJ1-5	TRBV9	NA	NA	TGTGCCAGCAGCGTAGACCAGGGGCGCAATCAGCCCCAGCATTTT	CASSVDQGRNQPQHF
TRBJ2-3	TRBV19	NA	NA	TGTGCCACGGGGACACCTGGCCACACAGATACGCAGTATTTT	CATGTPGHTDTQYF
TRBJ1-4	TRBV15	NA	TRBD1	TGTGCCACCAGCAGAGGGACAGGGGTGGGCGAAAAACTGTTTTTT	CATSRGTGVGEKLFF
TRBJ1-5	TRBV6-5	few	TRBD1	TGTGCCAGCAGGACAGGGAATAGCAATCAGCCCCAGCATTTT	CASRTGNSNQPQHF
TRBJ2-5	TRBV2	NA	TRBD2	TGTGCCAGCCGGGAGGGGCTTCAAGAGACCCAGTACTTC	CASREGLQETQYF
TRBJ1-5	TRBV2	NA	NA	TGTGCCAGCAGTGTGACGGTGTCGCCGGGGCCCCAGCATTTT	CASSVTVSPGPQHF
TRBJ2-7	TRBV11-2	NA	TRBD2	TGTGCCAGCAGCTTCTTCGAACTAGCGGGAGAGGTGCAGTACTTC	CASSFFELAGEVQYF
TRBJ2-3	TRBV19	NA	NA	TGTGCCAGTAGTATGAGGGTCGCCACTACCTATACGCAGTATTTT	CASSMRVATTYTQYF
TRBJ2-5	TRBV11-2	few	TRBD1	TGTGCCAGCAGCTTCGACCGGGACAGGGGTAAGACCCAGTACTTC	CASSFDRDRGKTQYF
TRBJ1-1	TRBV7-9	once	NA	TGTGCCAGCAGCTTAGAGACTACAGGGTCCACTGAAGCTTTCTTT	CASSLETTGSTEAFF
TRBJ1-1	TRBV7-6	NA	TRBD1	TGTGCCAGCAGCCATGGACAGGGTCTCACTGAAGCTTTCTTT	CASSHGQGLTEAFF
TRBJ2-2	TRBV5-1	once	TRBD2	TGCGCCAGCATCGCTAGCGGGAGGGACACCGGGGAGCTGTTTTTT	CASIASGRDTGELFF
TRBJ2-7	TRBV28	NA	TRBD2	TGTGCCAGCAGCACCCTCGGCGGGAGGGCCGGAGAGCAGTACTTC	CASSTLGGRAGEQYF
TRBJ2-2	TRBV6-1	NA	TRBD1	TGTGCCAGCAGTACGGGGCAGGGGGCAACCGGGGAGCTGTTTTTT	CASSTGQGATGELFF
TRBJ1-5	TRBV28	NA	TRBD1	TGTGCCAGCAGTTTAAGGGACAGGGATCAGCCCCAGCATTTT	CASSLRDRDQPQHF
TRBJ1-2	TRBV19	NA	NA	TGTGCCAGTAGTATAGATTATCTATCGAAGGGCTACACCTTC	CASSIDYLSKGYTF
TRBJ1-1	TRBV28	once	NA	TGTGCCAGCAGTTCGACTAGGGTTTCGAGAGAAGCTTTCTTT	CASSSTRVSREAFF
TRBJ1-5	TRBV15	once	NA	TGTGCCACCAGCAGAGAGCAGGGTAGGAATCAGCCCCAGCATTTT	CATSREQGRNQPQHF
TRBJ2-1	TRBV2	NA	TRBD1	TGTGCCAGCAACCTTGGGACAGGGTTCGAGAGCTCCTACAATGAGCAGTTCTTC	CASNLGTGFESSYNEQFF
TRBJ2-7	TRBV25-1	NA	NA	TGTGCCAGCACCCAGACAGTCGAGCAGTACTTC	CASTQTVEQYF
TRBJ2-3	TRBV7-6	NA	NA	TGTGCCAGCAGCTTAGTTCCGGGCGGGGCTAGCACAGATACGCAGTATTTT	CASSLVPGGASTDTQYF
TRBJ2-5	TRBV5-5	NA	TRBD2	TGTGCCAGCACTTGGACTAGCGGGAGGACATTTGAGACCCAGTACTTC	CASTWTSGRTFETQYF
TRBJ2-5	TRBV6-5	NA	NA	TGTGCCAGCAGTTACCTGGGGCGGTTACAAGAGACCCAGTACTTC	CASSYLGRLQETQYF
TRBJ1-5	TRBV28	NA	NA	TGTGCCACATATCCTAGGCTAAATCAGCCCCAGCATTTT	CATYPRLNQPQHF
TRBJ2-1	TRBV27	NA	NA	TGTGCCAGCAGTCCGAAACCTCTCCGGAGGCCACAAAACAATGAGCAGTTCTTC	CASSPKPLRRPQNNEQFF
TRBJ2-7	TRBV6-6	few	NA	TGTGCCAGCACCATGGGGAGAGCGGGCTACGAGCAGTACTTC	CASTMGRAGYEQYF
TRBJ1-4	TRBV19	NA	NA	TGTGCCAGTAGTATGACAACAACTAATGAAAAACTGTTTTTT	CASSMTTTNEKLFF
TRBJ2-1	TRBV6-6	NA	TRBD2	TGTGCCAGCAGTTACGGGAGCGGGAATCGCGATGAGCAGTTCTTC	CASSYGSGNRDEQFF
TRBJ1-4	TRBV15	NA	TRBD1	TGTGCCACCAGCAGAGGGACAGGGGGCAGCAATGAAAAACTGTTTTTT	CATSRGTGGSNEKLFF
TRBJ2-2	TRBV12-5	NA	NA	TGTGCTAGTGGTTTGGCTAACAGCGGGACCGGGGAGCTGTTTTTT	CASGLANSGTGELFF
TRBJ1-2	TRBV28	NA	NA	TGTGCCAGCAGGGCGGGACTAATTGGCTACACCTTC	CASRAGLIGYTF
TRBJ1-5	TRBV5-8	NA	NA	TGTGCCAGCAGCTATACAGGGAAATTTGATAAGAGCAATCAGCCCCAGCATTTT	CASSYTGKFDKSNQPQHF
TRBJ2-7	TRBV7-9	NA	NA	TGTGCCAGCAGCCCCACAGGCGCCACGGGTCTCTACGAGCAGTACTTC	CASSPTGATGLYEQYF
TRBJ1-5	TRBV28	NA	NA	TGTGCCAGCAGTAGTACGCGGGGACAGCCCCAGCATTTT	CASSSTRGQPQHF
TRBJ2-2	TRBV2	NA	TRBD2	TGTGCCAGCGGGGGGACTAGCGGGAACCCTTACACCGGGGAGCTGTTTTTT	CASGGTSGNPYTGELFF
TRBJ2-1	TRBV9	NA	TRBD2	TGTGCCAGCAGCGTAGTGGCGGGAGAATGGAATGAGCAGTTCTTC	CASSVVAGEWNEQFF